These 29 T cell receptor beta chains originate from one sample sequenced in a study of identical twins. TCRdb re-derived calls from the 5' RACE reads in MiXCR, one entry per CDR3 protein. This table holds 300,000 to 400,000 distinct CDR3 sequences, 12% found once. Separately, the same data were catalogued under a study of yellow fever vaccine responses in identical twins.

Sequencing was performed on CD8+ T cells sorted from blood. These receptors were collected from a woman in her late teens or twenties in good health.

The chain uses TRBV29-1 and TRBJ2-1, with D tentatively TRBD1 (6 bases). Germline lookup yields CDR1 SQVTM and CDR2 ANQGSEA. V shed 1 base and J shed 5 bases, with 9 bases lying between them. This CDR3 is built from 13 residues. The CDR3 spells CSVEVGTNNEQFF. As DNA, the CDR3 is TGCAGCGTTGAAGTTGGGACAAACAATGAGCAGTTCTTC.

The table lists this clonotype with a few counts. The chain is built from TRBV20-1 and TRBJ2-5; D remains ambiguous. The germline V gene has CDR1 DFQATT and CDR2 SNEGSKA (reference sequence). CDR3 length equals 14 residues. Trimming removed 0 bases at V and 5 bases at J, with 13 bases between. CDR3 residues: CSARDLSLEETQYF. The CDR3 DNA is TGCAGTGCTAGAGATCTAAGCCTAGAGGAGACCCAGTACTTC.

This clonotype was found many times. The V gene is TRBV29-1, the J gene TRBJ2-1; unclear D gene. The germline V gene encodes CDR1 SQVTM and CDR2 ANQGSEA. This CDR3 spans 13 amino acids. The V end was cut by 2 bases, the J end by 5 bases, with 10 bases between. CDR3 in amino acids: CSVELGLNNEQFF. The CDR3 nucleotides read TGCAGCGTTGAATTAGGGCTCAACAATGAGCAGTTCTTC.

The CDR3 spells CASSESAGRGGYTF. DNA for the CDR3: TGTGCCAGCAGTGAATCCGCAGGGCGGGGTGGCTACACCTTC. The J gene is TRBJ1-2, the V gene TRBV6-1, with a possible D match to TRBD1 (5 bases). This CDR3 contains 14 residues. V gave up 2 bases and J gave up 7 bases, with 14 bases separating them. The germline CDR1 and CDR2 sequences are MNHNS and SASEGT.

The rearrangement uses TRBV28 and TRBJ2-7, with 7 bases identical to TRBD1. In germline, CDR1 is MDHEN, CDR2 SYDVKM. This CDR3 is 13 amino acids long. With 1 base clipped from V and 6 bases from J, the junction kept 3 bases outside the gene matches. In DNA form, the CDR3 reads TGTGCCAGCAGTTTATATCGGACAGGCGAGCAGTACTTC. It is translated as CASSLYRTGEQYF.

J is TRBJ2-7 and V is TRBV11-2; D is perhaps TRBD2 (5 bases). The length of the CDR3 is 12 residues. Looked up from germline, CDR1 is SGHAT and CDR2 is FQNNGV. V lost 1 base and J lost 6, with 7 bases in between. DNA of the CDR3: TGTGCCAGCAGCTTAGTAGGACTCGAGCAGTACTTC. Its translation is CASSLVGLEQYF.

This clonotype was found a few times. The CDR3 coding sequence is TGTGCCAGCAGTTTTTACTCGGGGACTGAAGCTTTCTTT. Translating it yields CASSFYSGTEAFF. The chain couples TRBV12-3 or TRBV12-4 to TRBJ1-1; unclear D gene. V was clipped by 3 bases and J by 5 bases, with 10 bases between them. The CDR3 extends over 13 amino acids.

This clonotype showed up many times. The chain is built from TRBV10-3 and TRBJ2-1, with a possible D match to TRBD1 (6 bases). Trimming took 5 bases from V and 0 from J, leaving 11 bases between them. This CDR3 comprises 15 residues. The germline CDR1 and CDR2 sequences are ENHRY and SYGVKD. CDR3 region: CAISSGASSYNEQFF. CDR3 nucleotide sequence: TGTGCCATCAGTTCAGGGGCCAGCTCCTACAATGAGCAGTTCTTC.

The rearrangement joins TRBV27 to TRBJ2-7; 13 nucleotides agree with TRBD2. V shed 5 bases, J shed 1 base, and the junction held 5 bases outside the gene matches. Germline assignment: CDR1 MNHEY and CDR2 SMNVEV (reference sequence). There are 16 residues in the CDR3. CDR3 amino acids: CASSSRTSGSSYEQYF. The CDR3, as DNA: TGTGCCAGCAGTAGCCGGACTAGCGGGAGTTCCTACGAGCAGTACTTC.

The sample holds many counts of this clonotype. The rearrangement joins TRBV3-1 to TRBJ2-7, with 14 bases identical to TRBD2. Trimming at V came to 0 bases and at J to 5 bases, leaving 9 bases not matched to a gene. Looked up from germline, CDR1 is LGHDT and CDR2 is YNNKEL (reference sequence). This CDR3 comprises 18 residues. CDR3 bases: TGTGCCAGCAGCCAAGACCAACCACGGACTAGCGGGAGGCACGAGCAGTACTTC. Amino acid sequence: CASSQDQPRTSGRHEQYF.

The V and J genes are TRBV20-1 and TRBJ2-1, with 7 bases matching TRBD2. The CDR3 consists of 13 residues. With V trimmed by 0 bases and J by 9 bases, 5 bases remained unmatched. CDR1 and CDR2 (germline): DFQATT, SNEGSKA (reference sequence). CDR3 amino acids: CSARDLAAFEQFF. CDR3 bases: TGCAGTGCTAGAGATCTAGCGGCATTTGAGCAGTTCTTC.

For the CDR3, the DNA is TGTGCCACTCAAAGGGGGCGGTTTTTCGATGAGCAGTTCTTC. Its translation is CATQRGRFFDEQFF. This chain links TRBV27 with TRBJ2-1; 7 nucleotides align to TRBD1. CDR1 is MNHEY and CDR2 is SMNVEV in the germline V gene (reference sequence). Unmatched junction bases numbered 14, after V lost 10 bases and J lost 8 bases. The CDR3 spans 14 residues.

This clonotype appeared many times. V is TRBV29-1 and J is TRBJ2-7; 11 positions agree with TRBD2. V was pared by 6 bases and J by 4 bases, with 8 bases of the junction left unmatched. The CDR3 has 14 residues. Germline V gene sequence: CDR1 SQVTM, CDR2 ANQGSEA. The CDR3, as DNA: TGCAGCGTCGCAACCGGGACTAGCGGATACGAGCAGTACTTC. Residues: CSVATGTSGYEQYF.

The J gene is TRBJ2-7, the V gene TRBV29-1; TRBD2 matches 13 bases. The CDR3 spans 16 residues. J lost 7 bases, V lost 4 bases, and 13 bases had no gene match. CDR1 is SQVTM, CDR2 ANQGSEA, per germline. The CDR3 region is CSVVGLTSGREDEQYF. CDR3 bases: TGCAGCGTTGTCGGGTTAACTAGCGGGAGGGAGGATGAGCAGTACTTC.

This clonotype was detected a few times. The rearrangement uses TRBV29-1 and TRBJ2-1, with TRBD2 identical over 13 bases. V dropped 6 bases and J dropped 4; count of bases not matched to a gene: 12. The CDR3 runs to 17 residues. CDR1 and CDR2 from the germline V gene are SQVTM and ANQGSEA. CDR3 nucleotides: TGCAGCGTGGCTGGACTAGCGGGGGCTTTTGAGTACAATGAGCAGTTCTTC. This codes for CSVAGLAGAFEYNEQFF.

Regarding this clonotype: At one end, the junction sequence differs from germline, possibly due to a read error. This chain joins TRBV6-1 and TRBJ2-5; a weak D match, TRBD2 (6 bases). Germline V gives CDR1 MNHNS, CDR2 SASEGT. The CDR3 runs 13 residues. This chain's CDR3 is CASSTRLDGPQCF. The CDR3 DNA follows: TGTGCCAGCAGTACCAGACTAGATGGGCCCCAGTGCTTC.

This chain joins TRBV19 and TRBJ2-1; D call uncertain. This CDR3 is built from 13 residues. Trimming pared 7 bases from V and 1 base from J, leaving 8 bases between. Per germline, CDR1 LNHDA and CDR2 SQIVND (reference sequence). CDR3 region: CASKGPSYNEQFF. CDR3 nucleotides: TGTGCCAGTAAAGGACCTTCCTACAATGAGCAGTTCTTC.

V usage is TRBV12-3 or TRBV12-4 and J usage is TRBJ2-5; unclear D gene. CDR3 length: 13 amino acids. Trimming took off 3 bases at V and 5 bases at J, with 10 bases between the two ends. Here the CDR3 reads CASSFLVRETQYF. CDR3 in DNA: TGTGCCAGCAGTTTTTTAGTCCGGGAGACCCAGTACTTC.

This clonotype was counted only a few times. The rearrangement joins TRBV6-5 to TRBJ2-2; 12 bases line up with TRBD2. V lost 2 bases and J lost 5; bases outside the gene matches: 6. The CDR3 length is 17 residues. Per the germline V gene, CDR1 is MNHEY and CDR2 is SVGAGI. The CDR3 here is CASSYASGGGLTGELFF. The CDR3 bases are TGTGCCAGCAGTTACGCTAGCGGGGGGGGTCTGACCGGGGAGCTGTTTTTT.

The V and J genes are TRBV27 and TRBJ2-1; 8 nucleotides match TRBD2. The V gene's germline CDR1 is MNHEY and CDR2 SMNVEV (reference sequence). The CDR3 is made up of 16 amino acids. After removal of 7 bases from V and 2 bases from J, the junction contained 10 bases not matched to a gene. The CDR3 is CASTLGREGPYNEQFF. For the CDR3, the DNA is TGTGCCAGCACCTTGGGACGGGAGGGCCCCTACAATGAGCAGTTCTTC.

This clonotype has a handful of counts. This chain joins TRBV11-2 and TRBJ1-1; possibly TRBD1 for D (6 bases). Trimming removed 2 bases at V and 2 bases at J, with 9 bases between. This CDR3 has 14 amino acids. Germline lookup yields CDR1 SGHAT and CDR2 FQNNGV. The DNA of the CDR3 is TGTGCCAGCAGCTTATGGGACACAAACACTGAAGCTTTCTTT. Protein product: CASSLWDTNTEAFF.

This clonotype has more than one count but fewer than ten. The CDR3: CSAPQGEGHVDTQYF. In nucleotides, the CDR3 is TGCAGTGCTCCCCAGGGGGAGGGCCATGTAGATACGCAGTATTTT. The V call is TRBV20-1, the J call TRBJ2-3; D is perhaps TRBD1 or TRBD2 (7 bases each). V lost 5 bases and J 5 bases, leaving 20 bases between the germline ends. The germline gives CDR1 DFQATT, CDR2 SNEGSKA (reference sequence). The CDR3 totals 15 residues.

This clonotype showed up many times. This CDR3 reads CASNPGTSGQETQYF. The DNA for the CDR3 is TGTGCCAGCAACCCCGGGACTAGCGGCCAAGAGACCCAGTACTTC. The chain recombines TRBV7-9 with TRBJ2-5, with 11 bases identical to TRBD2. CDR1 SEHNR and CDR2 FQNEAQ come from the germline V gene (reference sequence). The CDR3 loop spans 15 amino acids. V lost 7 bases, J lost 1 base, and 5 bases stayed unmatched.

This rearrangement joins TRBV6-2 or TRBV6-3 to TRBJ2-1, with 7 bases matching TRBD1. Germline values: CDR1 MNHEY, CDR2 SVGEGT. V was clipped by 0 bases and J by 2 bases; unmatched bases: 4. CDR3 length equals 16 residues. The CDR3 loop is CASSYSLDRTYNEQFF. The CDR3, as DNA: TGTGCCAGCAGTTACTCTTTGGACAGGACCTACAATGAGCAGTTCTTC.

At least ten counts were recorded for this clonotype. The chain uses TRBV6-5 and TRBJ2-1; TRBD1 is a possible D gene (6 bases). The V gene lost 4 bases and the J gene lost 6 bases, with 19 bases spanning the gap. Germline lookup yields CDR1 MNHEY and CDR2 SVGAGI. The CDR3 covers 16 residues. This CDR3 is CASSFEGRDNTNEQFF. Written as DNA, the CDR3 is TGTGCCAGCAGTTTCGAAGGCCGGGACAACACCAATGAGCAGTTCTTC.

This chain joins TRBV6-5 and TRBJ1-1, with D perhaps matching TRBD1 (6 bases). The V end lost 4 bases, the J end lost 2 bases, and 20 bases lay between the germline ends. Germline assignment: CDR1 MNHEY and CDR2 SVGAGI. This CDR3 comprises 17 residues. The CDR3 protein is CASSSRGGGLTNTEAFF. As DNA, the CDR3 is TGTGCCAGCAGTTCACGGGGCGGGGGCCTAACCAACACTGAAGCTTTCTTT.

This clonotype has just a few counts. In DNA form, the CDR3 reads TGTGCCAGCAGTTACTCAGTGCTCTGGACCGGGGAGCTGTTTTTT. Translated, it gives CASSYSVLWTGELFF. The genes are TRBV6-2 or TRBV6-3 and TRBJ2-2; D not resolved. Germline CDR1 MNHEY, CDR2 SVGEGT. This CDR3 has 15 amino acids. The V end lost 0 bases, the J end lost 5 bases, and 10 bases lay between the germline ends.

This clonotype was seen more than once but under ten times. CDR3 sequence reads: CASSRGPTNEKLFF. DNA for the CDR3: TGTGCCAGCAGCCGAGGTCCAACTAATGAAAAACTGTTTTTT. The rearrangement joins TRBV3-1 to TRBJ1-4; D is ambiguous. CDR1 and CDR2 (germline): LGHDT, YNNKEL (reference sequence). V was shortened by 4 bases and J by 0 bases, with 6 bases between the two germline ends. The CDR3 has 14 residues.

This clonotype has more than one count but fewer than ten. CDR3 coding DNA: TGCAGCGTTGGGACAGTCCCTGGCTACACCTTC. Translated, it gives CSVGTVPGYTF. J is TRBJ1-2 and V is TRBV29-1; TRBD1 is a possible D gene (6 bases). Germline values: CDR1 SQVTM, CDR2 ANQGSEA. The CDR3 spans 11 residues. V was trimmed by 4 bases and J by 7 bases, leaving 10 bases between them.